Described below is a single T cell receptor beta chain sequence and its context. What it binds is not known. The data were produced by immunoSEQ multiplex PCR, yet TCRdb's version contains in-frame clones alone and is incomplete. The table lists tens of thousands of clones, 90% to 95% of them singletons, with 7.5% in the top ten. CDR1 is LNHDA and CDR2 is SQIVND in the germline V gene (reference sequence). The CDR3 covers 13 residues. Deletions cut 4 bases from V and 6 bases from J, with 10 bases between. The sample originates from a study of T cells in tuberculosis. Study-level background: This South African cohort compared adolescents with or without latent tuberculosis against adults with active tuberculosis.

Overall study results and limits: Active tuberculosis patients had shorter CDR3-alpha; the beta difference was nonsignificant. GEM motif frequencies gave approximately 70% accuracy; the GMM repertoire gave almost 90%.

This sequence originates from a donor between 10 and 35 years old with latent tuberculosis or without tuberculosis infection. V and J are TRBV19 and TRBJ1-5; D might be TRBD1 (5 bases). The sequencing sample was made of PBMCs. CDR3 amino acids: CASSTGFSQPQHF. Here the CDR3 DNA reads TGTGCCAGTAGTACAGGGTTTAGTCAGCCCCAGCATTTT.